This T cell receptor (beta chain) was identified during a study of T cell clusters in autoimmune cytopenias. According to its frequency, this clonotype is medium-sized. This CDR3 region has 15 residues. CDR1 LNHDA and CDR2 SQIVND come from the germline V gene (reference sequence). One tube held mixed TRB-A and TRB-B primer pools for touch-down PCR. TCRdb reprocessed the multiplex PCR reads, keeping one entry per CDR3 protein, no DNA. The sample table sets out 5,800 or so distinct CDR3 sequences. TRB amplification used approximately 0.25 ug of peripheral blood genomic DNA. The rearrangement joins TRBV19 to TRBJ2-1; TCRdb reports TRBD2, a call that lacks DNA to check it against. The source is a human donor with an autoimmune cytopenia or autoimmune hepatitis (not recorded which). The sample comprised peripheral blood. The CDR3 here is CASKRLAGGPNEQFF.